Here is one T cell receptor (beta chain) with its context. This entry is derived from a study of blood T cell repertoires in COVID-19. The wider study: Both acute and convalescent COVID-19 samples were obtained from the United States, Italy and Spain. T cells, B-cell-depleted T cells, or PBMCs supplied cDNA or gDNA.

Original handling: Estimates of nucleated cell counts were drawn from the amplification of reference gene primers. TCRdb's table, derived via immunoSEQ multiplex PCR, lists solely in-frame clones and lacks some. That table supplies the V and J calls and clone size; D and trimming were determined from the DNA. This repertoire shows about 280,000 clones, roughly 87% found once; its top ten account for 2.2%. This CDR3 has 16 residues. Germline V gives CDR1 MNHNY, CDR2 SVGAGI (reference sequence). Trimming took 1 base from V and 5 from J, leaving 17 bases between them. The sequenced sample consisted of peripheral blood. The V and J genes are TRBV6-6 and TRBJ2-5, with TRBD2 as a possible D gene (6 bases). The clonotype was recovered from a woman aged 50 to 60 who had recovered from COVID-19. CDR3 region: CASSYWGTVRGETQYF. Written as DNA, the CDR3 is TGTGCCAGCAGTTACTGGGGGACTGTCCGTGGGGAGACCCAGTACTTC.